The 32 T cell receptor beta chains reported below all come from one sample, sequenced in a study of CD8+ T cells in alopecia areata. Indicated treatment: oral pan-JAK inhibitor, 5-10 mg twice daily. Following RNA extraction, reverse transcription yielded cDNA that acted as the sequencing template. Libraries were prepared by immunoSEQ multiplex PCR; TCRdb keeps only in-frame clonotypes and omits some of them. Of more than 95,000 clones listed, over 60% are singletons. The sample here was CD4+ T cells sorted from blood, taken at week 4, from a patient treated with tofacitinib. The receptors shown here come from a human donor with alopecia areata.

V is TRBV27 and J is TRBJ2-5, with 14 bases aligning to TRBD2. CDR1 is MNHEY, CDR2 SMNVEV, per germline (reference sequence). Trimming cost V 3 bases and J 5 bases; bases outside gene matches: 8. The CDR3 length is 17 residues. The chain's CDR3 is CASSFRWTSGRKETQYF. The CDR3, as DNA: TGTGCCAGCAGTTTCCGATGGACTAGCGGGAGGAAGGAGACCCAGTACTTC.

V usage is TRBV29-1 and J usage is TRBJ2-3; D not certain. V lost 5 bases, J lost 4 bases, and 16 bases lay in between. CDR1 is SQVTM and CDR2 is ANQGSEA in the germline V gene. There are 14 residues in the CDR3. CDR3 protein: CSVKREGFADTQYF. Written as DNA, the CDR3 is TGCAGCGTTAAAAGGGAAGGGTTCGCAGATACGCAGTATTTT.

In nucleotides, the CDR3 is TGTGCCAGCAGCCCCGGCTCCTACAATGAGCAGTTCTTC. Translated: CASSPGSYNEQFF. The chain carries TRBV7-2 and TRBJ2-1; D gene uncertain. Trimming stripped 5 bases from V and 0 bases from J, with 5 bases between. The CDR3 is made up of 13 amino acids. Germline V gives CDR1 SGHTA, CDR2 FQGNSA.

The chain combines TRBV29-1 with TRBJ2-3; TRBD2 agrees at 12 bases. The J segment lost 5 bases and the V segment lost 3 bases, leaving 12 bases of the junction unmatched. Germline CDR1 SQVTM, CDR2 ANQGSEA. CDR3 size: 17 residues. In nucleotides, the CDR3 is TGCAGCGTTGAGTCCGGGGGACTAGCGGGCCCTGTAGATACGCAGTATTTT. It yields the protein CSVESGGLAGPVDTQYF.

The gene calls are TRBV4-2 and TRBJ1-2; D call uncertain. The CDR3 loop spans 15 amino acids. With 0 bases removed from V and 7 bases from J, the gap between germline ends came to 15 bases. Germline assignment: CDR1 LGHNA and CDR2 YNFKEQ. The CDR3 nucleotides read TGTGCCAGCAGCCAAGAAACCGGGAAGCGAAGTGGCTACACCTTC. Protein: CASSQETGKRSGYTF.

The CDR3 region is CASSSYNSPLHF. The CDR3 region has the DNA TGTGCCAGCAGTTCTTATAATTCACCCCTCCACTTT. The V and J genes are TRBV6-5 and TRBJ1-6; D remains unclear. The V gene lost 4 bases and the J gene lost 4 bases, with 2 bases spanning the gap. The CDR3 has 12 amino acids. Germline V lookup: CDR1 MNHEY, CDR2 SVGAGI.

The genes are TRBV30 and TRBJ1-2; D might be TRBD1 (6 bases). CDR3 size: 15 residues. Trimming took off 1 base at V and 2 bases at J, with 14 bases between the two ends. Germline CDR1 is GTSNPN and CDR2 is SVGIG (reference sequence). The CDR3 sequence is CAWSGSSGANYGYTF. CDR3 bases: TGTGCCTGGAGTGGCTCGTCGGGGGCCAACTATGGCTACACCTTC.

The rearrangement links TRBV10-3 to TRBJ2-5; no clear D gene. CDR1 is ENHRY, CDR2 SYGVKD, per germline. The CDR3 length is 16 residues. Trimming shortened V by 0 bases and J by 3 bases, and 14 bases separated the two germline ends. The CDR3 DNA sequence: TGTGCCATCAGTGAGTCTGAATGGCACCGAGAAGAGACCCAGTACTTC. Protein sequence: CAISESEWHREETQYF.

The CDR3 loop is CSVGTGGLETQYF. As DNA, the CDR3 is TGCAGCGTTGGGACAGGGGGATTAGAGACCCAGTACTTC. This chain uses TRBV29-1 with TRBJ2-5; 10 nucleotides agree with TRBD1. The length of the CDR3 is 13 residues. Germline values: CDR1 SQVTM, CDR2 ANQGSEA. The V segment lost 4 bases and the J segment 4 bases; nucleotides outside the gene matches: 3.

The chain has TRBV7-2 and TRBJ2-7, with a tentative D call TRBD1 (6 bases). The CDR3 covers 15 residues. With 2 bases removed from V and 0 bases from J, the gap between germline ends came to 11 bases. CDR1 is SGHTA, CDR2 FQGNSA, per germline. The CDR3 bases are TGTGCCAGCAGCTTACAGGGGCCAAACTCCTACGAGCAGTACTTC. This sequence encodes CASSLQGPNSYEQYF. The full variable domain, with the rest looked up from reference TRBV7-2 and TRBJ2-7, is GAGVSQSPSNKVTEKGKDVELRCDPISGHTALYWYRQSLGQGLEFLIYFQGNSAPDKSGLPSDRFSAERTGGSVSTLTIQRTQQEDSAVYLCASSLQGPNSYEQYFGPGTRLTVT.

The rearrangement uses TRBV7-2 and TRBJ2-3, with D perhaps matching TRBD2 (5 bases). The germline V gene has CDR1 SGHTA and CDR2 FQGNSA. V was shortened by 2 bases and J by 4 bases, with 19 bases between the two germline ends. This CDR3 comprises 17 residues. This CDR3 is CASSLNTPGRAPDTQYF. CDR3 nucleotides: TGTGCCAGCAGCTTAAATACACCGGGAAGAGCGCCAGATACGCAGTATTTT.

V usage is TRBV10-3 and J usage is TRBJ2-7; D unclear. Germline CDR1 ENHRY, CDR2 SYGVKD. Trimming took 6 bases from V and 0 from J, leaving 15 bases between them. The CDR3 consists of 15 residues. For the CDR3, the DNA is TGTGCCATCAGCCCGAGCGACGGAAGCTCCTACGAGCAGTACTTC. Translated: CAISPSDGSSYEQYF.

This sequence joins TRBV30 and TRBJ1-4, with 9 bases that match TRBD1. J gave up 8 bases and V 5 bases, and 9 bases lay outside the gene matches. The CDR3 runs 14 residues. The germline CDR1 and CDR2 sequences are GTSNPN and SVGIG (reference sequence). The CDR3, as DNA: TGTGCCTGGGCCCTGGGACAGGGAGGCGAAAAACTGTTTTTT. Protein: CAWALGQGGEKLFF.

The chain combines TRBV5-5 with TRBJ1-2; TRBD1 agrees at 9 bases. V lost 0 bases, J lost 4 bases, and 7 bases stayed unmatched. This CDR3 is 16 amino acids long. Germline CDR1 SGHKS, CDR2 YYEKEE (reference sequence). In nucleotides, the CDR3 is TGTGCCAGCAGCTTGGTGTCAGGGACAGGGCGCTATGGCTACACCTTC. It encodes CASSLVSGTGRYGYTF.

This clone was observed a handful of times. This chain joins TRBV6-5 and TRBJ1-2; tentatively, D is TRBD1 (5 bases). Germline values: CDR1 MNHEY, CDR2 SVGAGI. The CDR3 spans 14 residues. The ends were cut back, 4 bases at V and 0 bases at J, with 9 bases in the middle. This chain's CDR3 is CASSFGTANYGYTF. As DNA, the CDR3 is TGTGCCAGCAGTTTCGGGACGGCTAACTATGGCTACACCTTC.

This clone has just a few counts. CDR3 bases: TGTGCCAGCAGCTTAGTAGCAGGGAATGACTACAATGAGCAGTTCTTC. Translation: CASSLVAGNDYNEQFF. V and J are TRBV7-8 and TRBJ2-1; perhaps TRBD1 as D (5 bases). Trimming left V 1 base short and J 3 bases short, with 13 bases between. CDR3 length: 16 amino acids. Germline-derived CDR1 and CDR2 are SGHVS and FQNEAQ.

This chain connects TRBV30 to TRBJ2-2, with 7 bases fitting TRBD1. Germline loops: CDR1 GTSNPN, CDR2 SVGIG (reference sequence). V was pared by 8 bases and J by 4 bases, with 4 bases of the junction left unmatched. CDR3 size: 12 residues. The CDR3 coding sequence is TGTGCCCTCGGACAGGCCACCGGGGAGCTGTTTTTT. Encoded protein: CALGQATGELFF.

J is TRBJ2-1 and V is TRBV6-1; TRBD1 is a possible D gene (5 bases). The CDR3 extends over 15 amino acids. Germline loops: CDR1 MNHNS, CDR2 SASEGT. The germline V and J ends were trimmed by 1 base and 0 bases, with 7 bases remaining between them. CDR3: CASSEVDSSYNEQFF. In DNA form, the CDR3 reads TGTGCCAGCAGTGAAGTCGACAGCTCCTACAATGAGCAGTTCTTC.

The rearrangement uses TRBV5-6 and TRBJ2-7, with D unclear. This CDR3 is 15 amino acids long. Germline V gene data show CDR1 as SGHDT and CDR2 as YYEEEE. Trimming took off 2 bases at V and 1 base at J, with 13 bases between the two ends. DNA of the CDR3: TGTGCCAGCAGCTTTATGACTGGGTGGTCCTACGAGCAGTACTTC. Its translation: CASSFMTGWSYEQYF. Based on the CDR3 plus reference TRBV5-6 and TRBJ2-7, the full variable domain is DAGVTQSPTHLIKTRGQQVTLRCSPKSGHDTVSWYQQALGQGPQFIFQYYEEEERQRGNFPDRFSGHQFPNYSSELNVNALLLGDSALYLCASSFMTGWSYEQYFGPGTRLTVT.

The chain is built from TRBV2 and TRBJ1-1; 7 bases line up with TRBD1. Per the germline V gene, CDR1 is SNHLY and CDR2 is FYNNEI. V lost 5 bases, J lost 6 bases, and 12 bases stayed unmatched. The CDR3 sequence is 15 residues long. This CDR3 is CASSRGPGAWAEAFF. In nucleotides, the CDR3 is TGTGCCAGCAGTAGGGGGCCCGGCGCTTGGGCTGAAGCTTTCTTT.

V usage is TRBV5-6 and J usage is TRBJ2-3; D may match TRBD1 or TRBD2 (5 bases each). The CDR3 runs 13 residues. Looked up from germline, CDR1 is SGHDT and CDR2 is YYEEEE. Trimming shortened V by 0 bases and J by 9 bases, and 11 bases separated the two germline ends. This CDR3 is CASSLGGVVTQYF. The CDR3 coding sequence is TGTGCCAGCAGCTTGGGAGGGGTGGTAACGCAGTATTTT.

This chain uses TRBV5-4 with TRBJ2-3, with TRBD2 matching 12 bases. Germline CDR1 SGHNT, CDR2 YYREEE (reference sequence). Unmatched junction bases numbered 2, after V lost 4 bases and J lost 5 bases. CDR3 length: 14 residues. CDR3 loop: CASSPGLAGDTQYF. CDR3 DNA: TGTGCCAGCAGCCCGGGACTAGCGGGAGATACGCAGTATTTT.

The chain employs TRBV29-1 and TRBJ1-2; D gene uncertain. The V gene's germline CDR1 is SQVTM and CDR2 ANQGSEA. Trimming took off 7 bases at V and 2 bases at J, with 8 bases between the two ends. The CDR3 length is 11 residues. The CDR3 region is CSGGSNYGYTF. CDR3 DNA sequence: TGCAGCGGCGGGAGCAACTATGGCTACACCTTC.

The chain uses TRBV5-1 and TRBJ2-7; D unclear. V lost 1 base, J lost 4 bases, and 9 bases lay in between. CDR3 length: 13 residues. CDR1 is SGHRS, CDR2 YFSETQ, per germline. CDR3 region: CASSLSTGYEQYF. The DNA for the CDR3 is TGCGCCAGCAGCTTGAGCACGGGTTACGAGCAGTACTTC.

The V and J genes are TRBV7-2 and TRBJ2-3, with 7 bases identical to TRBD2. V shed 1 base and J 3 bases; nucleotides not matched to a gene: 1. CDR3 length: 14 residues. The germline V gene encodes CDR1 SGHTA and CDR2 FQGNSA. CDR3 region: CASSLDGGTDTQYF. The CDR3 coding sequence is TGTGCCAGCAGCTTAGACGGGGGGACAGATACGCAGTATTTT.

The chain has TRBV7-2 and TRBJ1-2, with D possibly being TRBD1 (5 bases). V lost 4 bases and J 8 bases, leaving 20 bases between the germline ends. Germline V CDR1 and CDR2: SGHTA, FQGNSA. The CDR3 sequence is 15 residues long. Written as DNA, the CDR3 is TGTGCCAGCAGCTACAGCAGGGCGGCTCAAGGGGGCTACACCTTC. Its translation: CASSYSRAAQGGYTF.

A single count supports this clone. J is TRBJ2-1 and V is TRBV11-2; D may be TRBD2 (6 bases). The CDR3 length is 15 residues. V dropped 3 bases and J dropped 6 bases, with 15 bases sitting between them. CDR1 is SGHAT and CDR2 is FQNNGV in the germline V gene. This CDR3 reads CASSFDRIGGNEQFF. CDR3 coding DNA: TGTGCCAGCAGCTTCGATCGGATCGGGGGCAATGAGCAGTTCTTC.

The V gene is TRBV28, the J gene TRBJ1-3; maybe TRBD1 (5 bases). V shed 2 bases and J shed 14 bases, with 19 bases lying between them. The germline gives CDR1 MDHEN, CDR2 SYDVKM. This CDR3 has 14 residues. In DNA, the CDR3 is TGTGCCAGCAGTTTACCCAATCGGGACGAGCTCCTATATTTT. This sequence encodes CASSLPNRDELLYF.

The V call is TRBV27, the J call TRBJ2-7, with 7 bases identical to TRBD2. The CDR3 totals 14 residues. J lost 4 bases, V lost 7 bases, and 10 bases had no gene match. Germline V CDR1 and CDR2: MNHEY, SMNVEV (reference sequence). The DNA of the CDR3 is TGTGCCAGCACGGGGGGAAAGAGCGTTTACGAGCAGTACTTC. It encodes CASTGGKSVYEQYF.

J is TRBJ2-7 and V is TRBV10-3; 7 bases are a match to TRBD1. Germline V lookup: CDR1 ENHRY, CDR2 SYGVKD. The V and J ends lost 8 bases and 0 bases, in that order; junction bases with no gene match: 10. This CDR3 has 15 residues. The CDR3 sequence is CAIVEGDRDSYEQYF. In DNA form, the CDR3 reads TGTGCCATCGTTGAGGGGGACAGAGACTCCTACGAGCAGTACTTC.

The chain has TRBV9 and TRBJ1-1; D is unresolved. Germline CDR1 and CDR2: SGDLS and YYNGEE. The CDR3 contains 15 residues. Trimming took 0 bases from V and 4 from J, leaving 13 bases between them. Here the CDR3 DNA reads TGTGCCAGCAGCGTAGTCGGCAGTGGGAGCACTGAAGCTTTCTTT. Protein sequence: CASSVVGSGSTEAFF.

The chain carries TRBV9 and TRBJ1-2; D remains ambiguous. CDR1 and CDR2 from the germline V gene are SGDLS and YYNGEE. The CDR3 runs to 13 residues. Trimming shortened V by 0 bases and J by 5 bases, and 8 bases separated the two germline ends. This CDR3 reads CASSVEYGYGYTF. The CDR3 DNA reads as TGTGCCAGCAGCGTAGAGTACGGGTATGGCTACACCTTC. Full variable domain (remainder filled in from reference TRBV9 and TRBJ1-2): DSGVTQTPKHLITATGQRVTLRCSPRSGDLSVYWYQQSLDQGLQFLIQYYNGEERAKGNILERFSAQQFPDLHSELNLSSLELGDSALYFCASSVEYGYGYTFGSGTRLTVV.